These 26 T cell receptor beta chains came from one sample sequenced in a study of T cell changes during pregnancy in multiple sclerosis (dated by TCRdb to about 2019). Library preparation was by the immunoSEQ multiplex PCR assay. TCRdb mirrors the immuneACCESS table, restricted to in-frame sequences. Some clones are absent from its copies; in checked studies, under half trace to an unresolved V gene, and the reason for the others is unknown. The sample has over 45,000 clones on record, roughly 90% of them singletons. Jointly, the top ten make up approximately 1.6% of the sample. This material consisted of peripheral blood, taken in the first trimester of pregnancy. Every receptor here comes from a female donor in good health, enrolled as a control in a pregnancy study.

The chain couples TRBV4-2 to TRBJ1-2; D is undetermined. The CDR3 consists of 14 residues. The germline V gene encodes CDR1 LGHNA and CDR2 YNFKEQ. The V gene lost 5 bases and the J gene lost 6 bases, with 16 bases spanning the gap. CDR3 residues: CASSDPSRGHGYTF. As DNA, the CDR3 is TGTGCCAGCAGCGACCCATCCCGGGGTCATGGCTACACCTTC.

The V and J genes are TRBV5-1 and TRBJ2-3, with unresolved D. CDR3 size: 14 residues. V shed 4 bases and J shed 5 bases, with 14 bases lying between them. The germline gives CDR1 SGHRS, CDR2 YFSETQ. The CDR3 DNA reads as TGCGCCAGCAGCCTCGGGTCTCGGATAGATACGCAGTATTTT. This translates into CASSLGSRIDTQYF.

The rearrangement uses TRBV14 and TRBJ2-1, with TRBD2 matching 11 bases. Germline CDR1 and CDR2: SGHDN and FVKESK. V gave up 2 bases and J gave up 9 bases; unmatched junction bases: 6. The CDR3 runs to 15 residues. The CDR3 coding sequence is TGTGCCAGCAGCCAACTTAGCGGGAGGGTGAGTGAGCAGTTCTTC. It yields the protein CASSQLSGRVSEQFF.

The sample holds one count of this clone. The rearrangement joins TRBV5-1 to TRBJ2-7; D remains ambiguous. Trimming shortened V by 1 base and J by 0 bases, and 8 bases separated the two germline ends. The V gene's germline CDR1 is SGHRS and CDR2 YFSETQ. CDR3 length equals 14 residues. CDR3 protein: CASSLYASSYEQYF. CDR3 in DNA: TGCGCCAGCAGCTTGTATGCCAGCTCCTACGAGCAGTACTTC.

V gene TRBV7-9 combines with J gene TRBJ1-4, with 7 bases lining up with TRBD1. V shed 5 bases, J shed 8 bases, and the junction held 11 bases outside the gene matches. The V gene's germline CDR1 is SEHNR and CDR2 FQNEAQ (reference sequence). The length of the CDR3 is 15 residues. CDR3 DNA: TGTGCCAGCAGCGAGACAGGGAGTACGGGGGAAAAACTGTTTTTT. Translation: CASSETGSTGEKLFF.

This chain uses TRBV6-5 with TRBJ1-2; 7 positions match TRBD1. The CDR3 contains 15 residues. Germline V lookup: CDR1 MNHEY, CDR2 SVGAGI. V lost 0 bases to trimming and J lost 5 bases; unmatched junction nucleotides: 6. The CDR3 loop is CASSYSISGGYGYTF. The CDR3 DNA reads TGTGCCAGCAGTTACTCGATCTCAGGGGGGTATGGCTACACCTTC.

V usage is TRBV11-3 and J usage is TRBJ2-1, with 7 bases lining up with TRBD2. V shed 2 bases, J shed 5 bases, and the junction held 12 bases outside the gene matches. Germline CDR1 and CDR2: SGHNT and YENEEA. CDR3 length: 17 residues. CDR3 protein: CASSLHSSGMGDNEQFF. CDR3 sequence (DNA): TGTGCCAGCAGCTTACACTCGAGCGGGATGGGCGACAATGAGCAGTTCTTC.

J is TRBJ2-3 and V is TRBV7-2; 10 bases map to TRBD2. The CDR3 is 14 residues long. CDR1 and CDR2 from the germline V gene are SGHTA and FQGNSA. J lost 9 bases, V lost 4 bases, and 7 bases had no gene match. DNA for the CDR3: TGTGCCAGCAGCTCCGAATTAGCGGGAGGAACGCAGTATTTT. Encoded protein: CASSSELAGGTQYF.

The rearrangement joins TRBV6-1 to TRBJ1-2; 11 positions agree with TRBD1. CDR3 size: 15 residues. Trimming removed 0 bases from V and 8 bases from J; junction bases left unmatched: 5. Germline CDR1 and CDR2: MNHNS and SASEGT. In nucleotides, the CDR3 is TGTGCCAGCAGTGAAGCGGCGGGGACAGGGGGAGGCTACACCTTC. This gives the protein CASSEAAGTGGGYTF.

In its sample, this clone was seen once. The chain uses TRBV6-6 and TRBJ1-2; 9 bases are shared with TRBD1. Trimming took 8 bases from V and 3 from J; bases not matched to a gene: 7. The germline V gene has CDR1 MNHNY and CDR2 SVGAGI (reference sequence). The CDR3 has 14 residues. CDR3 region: CASCTGTGYYGYTF. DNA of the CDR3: TGTGCCAGCTGCACCGGGACAGGGTACTATGGCTACACCTTC.

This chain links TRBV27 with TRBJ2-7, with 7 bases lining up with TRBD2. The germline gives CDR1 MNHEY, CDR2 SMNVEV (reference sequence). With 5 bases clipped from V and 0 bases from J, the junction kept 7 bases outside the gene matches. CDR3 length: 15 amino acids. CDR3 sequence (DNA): TGTGCCAGCAGTGTCACTAGCGCCAGCTCCTACGAGCAGTACTTC. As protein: CASSVTSASSYEQYF.

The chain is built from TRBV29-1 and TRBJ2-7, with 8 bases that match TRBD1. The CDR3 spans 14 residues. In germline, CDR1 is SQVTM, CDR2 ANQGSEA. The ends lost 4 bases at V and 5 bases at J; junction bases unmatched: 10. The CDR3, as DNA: TGCAGCGTTGGAGAGGGCAGGGGGCAGGACGAGCAGTACTTC. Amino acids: CSVGEGRGQDEQYF.

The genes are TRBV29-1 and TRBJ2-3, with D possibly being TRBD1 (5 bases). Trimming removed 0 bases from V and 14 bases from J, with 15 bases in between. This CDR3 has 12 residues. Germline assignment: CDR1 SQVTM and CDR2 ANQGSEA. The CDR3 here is CSVEDQGRVPYF. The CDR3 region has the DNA TGCAGCGTTGAAGACCAGGGTCGAGTTCCGTATTTT.

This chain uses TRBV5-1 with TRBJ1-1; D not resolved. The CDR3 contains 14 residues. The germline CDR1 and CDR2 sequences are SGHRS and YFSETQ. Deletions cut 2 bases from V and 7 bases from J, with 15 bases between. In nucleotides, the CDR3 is TGCGCCAGCAGCTTATCGCAGGCTACGAATGAAGCTTTCTTT. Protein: CASSLSQATNEAFF.

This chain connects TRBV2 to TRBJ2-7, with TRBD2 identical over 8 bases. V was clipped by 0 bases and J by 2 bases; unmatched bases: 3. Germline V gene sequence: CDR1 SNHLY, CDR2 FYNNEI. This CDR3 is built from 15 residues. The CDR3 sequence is CASSEAGLVAYEQYF. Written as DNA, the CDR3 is TGTGCCAGCAGTGAAGCGGGACTAGTAGCCTACGAGCAGTACTTC. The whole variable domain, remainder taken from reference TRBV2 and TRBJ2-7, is EPEVTQTPSHQVTQMGQEVILRCVPISNHLYFYWYRQILGQKVEFLVSFYNNEISEKSEIFDDQFSVERPDGSNFTLKIRSTKLEDSAMYFCASSEAGLVAYEQYFGPGTRLTVT.

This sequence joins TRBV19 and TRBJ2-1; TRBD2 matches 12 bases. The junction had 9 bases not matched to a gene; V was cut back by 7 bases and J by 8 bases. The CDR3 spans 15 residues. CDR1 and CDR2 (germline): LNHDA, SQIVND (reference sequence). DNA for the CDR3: TGTGCCAGTACCACTAGCGGGGGGCCGGTATATGAGCAGTTCTTC. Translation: CASTTSGGPVYEQFF.

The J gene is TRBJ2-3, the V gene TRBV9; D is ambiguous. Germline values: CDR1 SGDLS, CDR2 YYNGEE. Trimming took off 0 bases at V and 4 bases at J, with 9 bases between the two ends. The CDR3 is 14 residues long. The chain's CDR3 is CASSVDGGADTQYF. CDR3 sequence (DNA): TGTGCCAGCAGCGTAGACGGTGGTGCAGATACGCAGTATTTT.

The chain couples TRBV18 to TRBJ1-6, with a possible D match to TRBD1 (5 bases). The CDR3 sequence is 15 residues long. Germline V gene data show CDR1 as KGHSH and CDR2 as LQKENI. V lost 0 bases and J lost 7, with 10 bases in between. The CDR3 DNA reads TGTGCCAGCTCACCACCGGGGCAGGGAAATTCACCCCTCCACTTT. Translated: CASSPPGQGNSPLHF. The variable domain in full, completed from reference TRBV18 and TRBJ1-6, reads NAGVMQNPRHLVRRRGQEARLRCSPMKGHSHVYWYRQLPEEGLKFMVYLQKENIIDESGMPKERFSAEFPKEGPSILRIQQVVRGDSAAYFCASSPPGQGNSPLHFGNGTRLTVT.

This CDR3 reads CASSLTGTSGYTF. The CDR3 coding sequence is TGTGCCAGCAGCTTGACAGGGACATCCGGCTACACCTTC. The rearrangement links TRBV5-5 to TRBJ1-2, with a weak D call TRBD1 (6 bases). Between the trimmed V and J ends, which lost 1 base and 8 bases, there was a span of 12 bases. The germline V gene has CDR1 SGHKS and CDR2 YYEKEE (reference sequence). The CDR3 length is 13 residues.

The CDR3 region has the DNA TGTGCCAGCTCACCACAACGGGATCAGCCCCAGCATTTT. This sequence encodes CASSPQRDQPQHF. The rearrangement links TRBV18 to TRBJ1-5; D remains ambiguous. This CDR3 contains 13 residues. The germline V gene encodes CDR1 KGHSH and CDR2 LQKENI. V was trimmed by 1 base and J by 5 bases, leaving 6 bases between them.

CDR3: CAWSVSHGTGGQPQHF. The CDR3 coding sequence is TGTGCCTGGAGTGTCTCCCACGGGACAGGGGGCCAGCCCCAGCATTTT. V usage is TRBV30 and J usage is TRBJ1-5; 12 bases match TRBD1. The ends lost 0 bases at V and 7 bases at J; junction bases unmatched: 7. The CDR3 is made up of 16 amino acids. Germline V gene lookup returns CDR1 GTSNPN and CDR2 SVGIG (reference sequence).

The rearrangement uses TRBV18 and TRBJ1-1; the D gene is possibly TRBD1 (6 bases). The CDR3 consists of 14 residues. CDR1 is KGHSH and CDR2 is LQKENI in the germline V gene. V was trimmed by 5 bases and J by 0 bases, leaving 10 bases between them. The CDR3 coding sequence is TGTGCCAGCTCAAGGACAGAAATGAACACTGAAGCTTTCTTT. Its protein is CASSRTEMNTEAFF. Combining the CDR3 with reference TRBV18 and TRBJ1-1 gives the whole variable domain NAGVMQNPRHLVRRRGQEARLRCSPMKGHSHVYWYRQLPEEGLKFMVYLQKENIIDESGMPKERFSAEFPKEGPSILRIQQVVRGDSAAYFCASSRTEMNTEAFFGQGTRLTVV.

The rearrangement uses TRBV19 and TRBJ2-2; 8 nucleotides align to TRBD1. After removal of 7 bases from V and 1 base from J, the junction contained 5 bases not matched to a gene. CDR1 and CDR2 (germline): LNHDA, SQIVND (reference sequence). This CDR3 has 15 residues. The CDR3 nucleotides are TGTGCCAGTACAAGGACAGGGTTGAACACCGGGGAGCTGTTTTTT. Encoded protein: CASTRTGLNTGELFF.

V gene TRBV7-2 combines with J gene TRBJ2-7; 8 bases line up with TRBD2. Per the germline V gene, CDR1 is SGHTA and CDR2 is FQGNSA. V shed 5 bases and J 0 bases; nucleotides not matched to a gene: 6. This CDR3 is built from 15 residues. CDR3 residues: CASSARGGLSYEQYF. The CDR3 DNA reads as TGTGCCAGCAGCGCACGGGGGGGCCTCTCCTACGAGCAGTACTTC.

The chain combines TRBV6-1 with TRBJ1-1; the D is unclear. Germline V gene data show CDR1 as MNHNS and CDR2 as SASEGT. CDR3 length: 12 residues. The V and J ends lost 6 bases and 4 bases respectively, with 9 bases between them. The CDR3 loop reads CASRKTATEAFF. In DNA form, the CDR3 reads TGTGCCAGCAGGAAAACTGCCACTGAAGCTTTCTTT.

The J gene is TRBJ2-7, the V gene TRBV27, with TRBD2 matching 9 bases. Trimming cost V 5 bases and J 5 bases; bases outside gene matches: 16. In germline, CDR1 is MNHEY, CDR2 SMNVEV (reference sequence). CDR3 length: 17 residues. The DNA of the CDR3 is TGTGCCAGCAGTCGCCAGGGCGTTAGCGGGAGAAACAACGAGCAGTACTTC. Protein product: CASSRQGVSGRNNEQYF.